This entry concerns a single T cell receptor (beta chain). Its specificity is unknown. Cyclophosphamide on days +3 and +4 followed busulfan-fludarabine conditioning and a marrow graft. Method: immunoSEQ multiplex PCR; TCRdb's copy keeps in-frame clones and lacks some. The sample lists 6,700 or so clones; 70% to 85% were seen once. This sample stems from a study of T cells after posttransplantation cyclophosphamide. Regarding the study as a whole: Donor CD8+ memory clones often dominated recipient blood repertoires at later times. TRB clonality was highly associated with recipient CMV seropositivity and reactivation. TRB overlap between skin or GI tissue T cells and blood was limited.

The sequence came from a female patient aged 50-59 years who received an allogeneic stem cell transplant from a related donor, was CMV-positive, and had no GVHD. Part of the T cells may come from the graft donor. This specimen consisted of CD8+ T cells sorted from PBMCs, obtained approximately 45 months after allogeneic stem cell transplant with posttransplant cyclophosphamide.

CDR3 protein: CASSLAGDHTGELFF. The CDR3 DNA follows: TGTGCCAGCAGCCTGGCAGGGGATCACACCGGGGAGCTGTTTTTT. The chain combines TRBV11-3 with TRBJ2-2, with D possibly matching TRBD1 (6 bases). V lost 5 bases and J lost 3, with 13 bases in between. Germline lookup yields CDR1 SGHNT and CDR2 YENEEA. The CDR3 length is 15 residues.